These 12 T cell receptor beta chains originate from one sample sequenced in a study of T cells in Graves' hyperthyroidism and ophthalmopathy. Amplified TCR beta CDR3 regions came from RNA transcripts. A set of HTBI primers served as the primers for a first-round RT-PCR of the TCR CDR3. Each CDR3 protein is one row after TCRdb ran MiXCR on the multiplex PCR reads. The table lists roughly 380,000 distinct CDR3 sequences, roughly an eighth of them singletons. The sample taken for sequencing was blood. These receptors all stem from a woman aged 18-29 years with Graves' hyperthyroidism.

The gene calls are TRBV20-1 and TRBJ2-3, with TRBD2 matching 9 bases. This CDR3 region has 15 residues. J was trimmed by 4 bases and V by 6 bases; bases with no gene match: 11. CDR1 DFQATT and CDR2 SNEGSKA come from the germline V gene (reference sequence). CDR3 protein: CSARDLAGRADTQYF. For the CDR3, the DNA is TGCAGTGCCAGGGACCTAGCGGGAAGGGCAGATACGCAGTATTTT.

This clonotype was counted at least ten times. V gene TRBV6-1 combines with J gene TRBJ2-1, with 7 bases lining up with TRBD1. The germline V gene encodes CDR1 MNHNS and CDR2 SASEGT. The ends lost 6 bases at V and 3 bases at J; junction bases unmatched: 8. This CDR3 spans 15 amino acids. As DNA, the CDR3 is TGTGCCAGCAGACTCGGGACAGAAAACTACAATGAGCAGTTCTTC. Translating gives CASRLGTENYNEQFF.

This clonotype was counted ten times or more. This chain connects TRBV20-1 to TRBJ2-7; tentatively, D is TRBD1 (6 bases). The CDR3 covers 13 residues. The V and J ends lost 6 bases and 3 bases respectively, with 15 bases between them. From germline, CDR1 is DFQATT and CDR2 SNEGSKA (reference sequence). The CDR3 sequence is CSAQVQGFYEQYF. CDR3 sequence (DNA): TGCAGTGCCCAAGTTCAGGGGTTCTACGAGCAGTACTTC.

This clonotype was recorded at least ten times. DNA for the CDR3: TGCGCCAGCAGCTTGGATATCGGAGATACGCAGTATTTT. Amino acids: CASSLDIGDTQYF. The chain is built from TRBV5-1 and TRBJ2-3; D remains unclear. Germline lookup yields CDR1 SGHRS and CDR2 YFSETQ. V was clipped by 0 bases and J by 5 bases, with 7 bases between them. This CDR3 contains 13 residues.

The J gene is TRBJ1-1, the V gene TRBV28; D call uncertain. The CDR3 covers 12 residues. Germline V CDR1 and CDR2: MDHEN, SYDVKM. Deletions cut 10 bases from V and 4 bases from J, with 13 bases between. The CDR3: CATRKYVTEAFF. The DNA of the CDR3 is TGTGCCACCCGAAAGTACGTCACTGAAGCTTTCTTT.

This clonotype was detected many times. The rearrangement uses TRBV27 and TRBJ2-3; D gene ambiguous. The CDR3 is made up of 15 amino acids. V was trimmed by 2 bases and J by 0 bases, leaving 9 bases between them. Germline lookup yields CDR1 MNHEY and CDR2 SMNVEV (reference sequence). The CDR3 DNA reads TGTGCCAGCAGTTTAGGAGAGACTAGCACAGATACGCAGTATTTT. Translating gives CASSLGETSTDTQYF.

This clonotype appeared many times. V usage is TRBV27 and J usage is TRBJ2-7; 7 bases match TRBD1. V trimming: 6 bases; J trimming: 2 bases; junction bases outside the gene matches: 10. CDR1 and CDR2 (germline): MNHEY, SMNVEV (reference sequence). This CDR3 comprises 15 residues. CDR3 loop: CASSFSRGRAYEQYF. Here the CDR3 DNA reads TGTGCCAGCAGCTTTAGCAGGGGGAGAGCCTACGAGCAGTACTTC.

Many counts were recorded for this clonotype. This chain joins TRBV20-1 and TRBJ2-7; TRBD2 matches at 10 bases. The CDR3 length is 15 residues. The germline CDR1 and CDR2 sequences are DFQATT and SNEGSKA (reference sequence). The V gene end was trimmed by 4 bases and the J gene end by 3 bases; junction bases not matched to a gene: 9. The CDR3 nucleotides read TGCAGTGCTACCCCGTCTAGCGGGAGAGGCTACGAGCAGTACTTC. Translated, it gives CSATPSSGRGYEQYF.

This clonotype was observed many times. This sequence joins TRBV20-1 and TRBJ2-1; TRBD1 agrees at 7 bases. The CDR3 totals 13 residues. J gave up 3 bases and V 3 bases, and 2 bases lay outside the gene matches. Germline V lookup: CDR1 DFQATT, CDR2 SNEGSKA (reference sequence). The CDR3: CSASTGDYNEQFF. The CDR3 DNA reads as TGCAGTGCTAGTACAGGGGACTACAATGAGCAGTTCTTC.

This clonotype was seen only a few times. The chain recombines TRBV6-1 with TRBJ2-7, with 7 bases identical to TRBD1. Germline V lookup: CDR1 MNHNS, CDR2 SASEGT. V was pared by 5 bases and J by 4 bases, with 2 bases of the junction left unmatched. CDR3 length: 12 amino acids. This CDR3 reads CASSRGQYEQYF. Here the CDR3 DNA reads TGTGCCAGCAGTCGGGGACAGTACGAGCAGTACTTC.

The chain links TRBV6-1 to TRBJ2-2, with 11 bases fitting TRBD2. The ends lost 5 bases at V and 2 bases at J; junction bases unmatched: 13. This CDR3 has 19 amino acids. CDR1 is MNHNS, CDR2 SASEGT, per germline. In nucleotides, the CDR3 is TGTGCCAGCAGTTTCACACTAGCGGGAGAGGAGGGAAACACCGGGGAGCTGTTTTTT. Protein product: CASSFTLAGEEGNTGELFF.

A few counts support this clonotype. The gene calls are TRBV7-9 and TRBJ2-1; 8 bases line up with TRBD2. The germline gives CDR1 SEHNR, CDR2 FQNEAQ (reference sequence). The junction had 10 bases not matched to a gene; V was cut back by 6 bases and J by 0 bases. The CDR3 covers 17 residues. CDR3 nucleotides: TGTGCCAGCAGGGATCCAGCAGCGGGAGCCTCCTACAATGAGCAGTTCTTC. Its translation is CASRDPAAGASYNEQFF.